Listed below are T cell receptor beta chains from one sample, sequenced in a study of T cells in Graves' hyperthyroidism and ophthalmopathy. TCRdb used MiXCR to reprocess the multiplex PCR reads, holding one entry per CDR3 protein. Of about 360,000 distinct CDR3 sequences listed, roughly 13% are singletons. Sequenced material: blood. The source of these receptors is a young man with Graves' hyperthyroidism that later progressed to Graves' ophthalmopathy. Both conserved end residues are part of each CDR3. Fields, in order: V gene, D gene, clone size, J gene, CDR3 protein, CDR3 DNA. The D gene is left open where the match is weak. Size tells how often a clone was seen (once, few, many) or the class of an expanded clone, and some rows leave it out.

V: TRBV27
D: NA
size: few
J: TRBJ2-2
CDR3: CASRITYTGELFF
DNA: TGTGCCAGCAGGATTACCTACACCGGGGAGCTGTTTTTT

V: TRBV5-6
D: TRBD2
size: many
J: TRBJ2-7
CDR3: CASSDVGTSGGHEQYF
DNA: TGTGCCAGCAGCGACGTTGGGACTAGCGGGGGCCACGAGCAGTACTTC

V: TRBV7-2
D: TRBD2
size: many
J: TRBJ2-3
CDR3: CASSLGPLRTSGGAGDTQYF
DNA: TGTGCCAGCAGCTTAGGACCCCTCAGGACTAGCGGGGGGGCAGGAGATACGCAGTATTTT

V: TRBV6-1
D: TRBD1
size: NA
J: TRBJ1-2
CDR3: CASSDGTGFYGYTF
DNA: TGTGCCAGCAGTGACGGGACAGGCTTCTATGGCTACACCTTC

V: TRBV28
D: TRBD1
size: many
J: TRBJ1-1
CDR3: CASTSHQGAQAFF
DNA: TGTGCCAGCACTTCACACCAGGGGGCGCAGGCTTTCTTT

V: TRBV20-1
D: NA
size: few
J: TRBJ2-5
CDR3: CSVIRPGGQETQYF
DNA: TGCAGTGTAATCCGCCCCGGGGGGCAGGAGACCCAGTACTTC

V: TRBV20-1
D: TRBD1
size: NA
J: TRBJ2-3
CDR3: CSAPDRFTDTQYF
DNA: TGCAGTGCTCCGGACAGGTTCACAGATACGCAGTATTTT

V: TRBV10-2
D: TRBD2
size: few
J: TRBJ2-1
CDR3: CASSEGRGGSYNEQFF
DNA: TGCGCCAGCAGTGAGGGGCGGGGGGGATCCTACAATGAGCAGTTCTTC

V: TRBV18
D: TRBD1
size: NA
J: TRBJ2-2
CDR3: CASSPLDRVQNTGELFF
DNA: TGTGCCAGCTCACCACTCGACAGGGTTCAGAACACCGGGGAGCTGTTTTTT

V: TRBV12-3/TRBV12-4
D: TRBD1
size: NA
J: TRBJ1-5
CDR3: CASSSDRVGPQHF
DNA: TGTGCCAGCAGCTCGGACAGGGTCGGGCCCCAGCATTTT

V: TRBV6-1
D: TRBD2
size: many
J: TRBJ2-7
CDR3: CASRLGLAGPYEQYF
DNA: TGTGCCAGCAGGTTGGGACTAGCGGGACCCTACGAGCAGTACTTC

V: TRBV5-1
D: TRBD1
size: few
J: TRBJ2-7
CDR3: CASRSLTGGYEQYF
DNA: TGCGCCAGCAGATCTTTAACAGGGGGCTACGAGCAGTACTTC

V: TRBV30
D: NA
size: few
J: TRBJ1-6
CDR3: CAWSIPGGGTSPLHF
DNA: TGTGCCTGGAGTATCCCGGGAGGGGGGACTTCACCCCTCCACTTT

V: TRBV2
D: NA
size: few
J: TRBJ2-5
CDR3: CAINQREETQYF
DNA: TGTGCCATCAACCAGCGAGAGGAGACCCAGTACTTC

V: TRBV11-2
D: NA
size: many
J: TRBJ2-3
CDR3: CASSPRLVTDTQYF
DNA: TGTGCCAGCAGCCCTAGACTAGTAACAGATACGCAGTATTTT

V: TRBV3-1
D: TRBD1
size: NA
J: TRBJ1-4
CDR3: CASSQETQGPAGEKLFF
DNA: TGTGCCAGCAGCCAAGAGACACAGGGGCCGGCGGGCGAAAAACTGTTTTTT

V: TRBV29-1
D: NA
size: many
J: TRBJ2-3
CDR3: CSVNSGTDTQYF
DNA: TGCAGCGTCAATTCAGGCACAGATACGCAGTATTTT

V: TRBV5-1
D: NA
size: many
J: TRBJ2-7
CDR3: CASSQLGEQYF
DNA: TGCGCCAGCAGCCAACTGGGCGAGCAGTACTTC

V: TRBV4-2
D: NA
size: few
J: TRBJ2-3
CDR3: CASSRELSTDTQYF
DNA: TGTGCCAGCAGCCGAGAGCTTAGCACAGATACGCAGTATTTT

V: TRBV27
D: TRBD1
size: NA
J: TRBJ1-2
CDR3: CASSPTGGLGYTF
DNA: TGTGCCAGCAGCCCGACAGGGGGGCTTGGCTACACCTTC

V: TRBV7-6
D: NA
size: many
J: TRBJ2-3
CDR3: CASSLLGGHPRTDTQYF
DNA: TGTGCCAGCAGCCTCTTAGGGGGGCACCCGAGGACGGATACGCAGTATTTT

V: TRBV7-9
D: NA
size: many
J: TRBJ2-1
CDR3: CASSPSTGSLYNEQFF
DNA: TGTGCCAGCAGCCCTAGCACCGGGTCCCTGTACAATGAGCAGTTCTTC

V: TRBV4-1
D: NA
size: NA
J: TRBJ1-6
CDR3: CASSQEPATHNPYNSPLHF
DNA: TGCGCCAGCAGCCAAGAACCGGCGACTCATAACCCCTATAATTCACCCCTCCACTTT

V: TRBV20-1
D: NA
size: few
J: TRBJ2-7
CDR3: CSARVWDGPYEQYF
DNA: TGCAGTGCTAGGGTCTGGGACGGGCCCTACGAGCAGTACTTC

V: TRBV7-9
D: NA
size: few
J: TRBJ1-4
CDR3: CASSAPDSFNEKLFF
DNA: TGTGCCAGCAGCGCCCCTGACAGTTTTAATGAAAAACTGTTTTTT

V: TRBV20-1
D: NA
size: NA
J: TRBJ2-6
CDR3: CSARVSASSGANVLTF
DNA: TGCAGTGCTAGAGTGTCTGCTAGCTCTGGGGCCAACGTCCTGACTTTC

V: TRBV5-1
D: NA
size: many
J: TRBJ2-7
CDR3: CASSEGYEQYF
DNA: TGTGCCAGCAGTGAGGGCTACGAGCAGTACTTC

V: TRBV13
D: TRBD2
size: few
J: TRBJ2-7
CDR3: CASSYGTSWYEQYF
DNA: TGTGCCAGCAGCTACGGGACTAGCTGGTACGAGCAGTACTTC

V: TRBV6-5
D: NA
size: many
J: TRBJ2-7
CDR3: CASSYSAGTSYEQYF
DNA: TGTGCCAGCAGTTACTCGGCCGGAACCTCCTACGAGCAGTACTTC

V: TRBV28
D: NA
size: NA
J: TRBJ1-2
CDR3: CASSLINPGAGYTF
DNA: TGTGCCAGCAGTTTGATAAATCCCGGGGCTGGCTACACCTTC

V: TRBV6-1
D: NA
size: few
J: TRBJ2-1
CDR3: CASSYRAIDPFF
DNA: TGTGCCAGCAGCTATCGTGCTATAGATCCGTTCTTC

V: TRBV18
D: NA
size: many
J: TRBJ1-5
CDR3: CASSYTPVTRYSNQPQHF
DNA: TGTGCCAGCTCATACACACCCGTTACACGTTATAGCAATCAGCCCCAGCATTTT

V: TRBV7-2
D: NA
size: many
J: TRBJ1-5
CDR3: CASSFGHNSNQPQHF
DNA: TGTGCCAGCAGCTTCGGCCACAATAGCAATCAGCCCCAGCATTTT

V: TRBV20-1
D: NA
size: few
J: TRBJ1-5
CDR3: CSVSTGNSNQPQHF
DNA: TGCAGTGTAAGCACGGGGAATAGCAATCAGCCCCAGCATTTT

V: TRBV3-1
D: NA
size: few
J: TRBJ2-7
CDR3: CASSQEHYLYEQYF
DNA: TGTGCCAGCAGCCAAGAACATTACCTCTACGAGCAGTACTTC

V: TRBV9
D: NA
size: few
J: TRBJ1-2
CDR3: CASSVEEGRGYGYTF
DNA: TGTGCCAGCAGCGTAGAAGAAGGGAGGGGCTATGGCTACACCTTC

V: TRBV5-1
D: NA
size: once
J: TRBJ2-3
CDR3: CASSLASSVTTDTQYF
DNA: TGCGCCAGCAGCTTGGCTAGTTCTGTAACCACAGATACGCAGTATTTT

V: TRBV27
D: NA
size: NA
J: TRBJ2-7
CDR3: CASSSPRTASYEQYF
DNA: TGTGCCAGCAGTTCCCCCCGGACGGCTTCCTACGAGCAGTACTTC

V: TRBV30
D: NA
size: few
J: TRBJ2-4
CDR3: CAWSLGAKNIQYF
DNA: TGTGCCTGGAGTCTGGGGGCCAAAAACATTCAGTACTTC

V: TRBV7-6
D: NA
size: few
J: TRBJ2-7
CDR3: CASSFSGTVAYEQYF
DNA: TGTGCCAGCAGCTTCAGTGGGACTGTAGCCTACGAGCAGTACTTC

V: TRBV19
D: NA
size: many
J: TRBJ1-4
CDR3: CASSIWGRDEKLFF
DNA: TGTGCCAGTAGTATATGGGGGCGCGATGAAAAACTGTTTTTT

V: TRBV10-3
D: TRBD1
size: few
J: TRBJ2-5
CDR3: CAISGGPGTGKETQYF
DNA: TGTGCCATCAGCGGGGGACCCGGGACAGGGAAAGAGACCCAGTACTTC

V: TRBV2
D: TRBD2
size: few
J: TRBJ2-1
CDR3: CASRTSGGAEYEQFF
DNA: TGTGCCAGCAGGACTAGCGGGGGGGCCGAGTATGAGCAGTTCTTC

V: TRBV12-3/TRBV12-4
D: NA
size: NA
J: TRBJ1-3
CDR3: CASSFGGKAGNTIYF
DNA: TGTGCCAGCAGTTTTGGGGGTAAGGCTGGAAACACCATATATTTT

V: TRBV18
D: NA
size: few
J: TRBJ2-2
CDR3: CASSRWDVNTGELFF
DNA: TGTGCCAGCTCAAGATGGGACGTCAACACCGGGGAGCTGTTTTTT

V: TRBV5-1
D: NA
size: many
J: TRBJ1-1
CDR3: CASSLSGYTEAFF
DNA: TGCGCCAGCAGCTTGTCAGGATACACTGAAGCTTTCTTT

V: TRBV2
D: NA
size: few
J: TRBJ2-2
CDR3: CASRDTYTGELFF
DNA: TGTGCCAGCAGGGACACCTACACCGGGGAGCTGTTTTTT

V: TRBV4-1
D: NA
size: few
J: TRBJ2-1
CDR3: CASSQDSLLSYNEQFF
DNA: TGCGCCAGCAGCCAAGACTCACTGCTCTCCTACAATGAGCAGTTCTTC

V: TRBV13
D: NA
size: many
J: TRBJ2-3
CDR3: CASSPRKWTTDTQYF
DNA: TGTGCCAGCAGCCCCCGGAAATGGACCACAGATACGCAGTATTTT

V: TRBV7-9
D: TRBD2
size: many
J: TRBJ2-2
CDR3: CASKELAGGTGELFF
DNA: TGTGCCAGCAAGGAACTAGCGGGGGGCACCGGGGAGCTGTTTTTT

V: TRBV12-3/TRBV12-4
D: TRBD1
size: many
J: TRBJ1-2
CDR3: CASSSRDRGLGGYTF
DNA: TGTGCCAGCAGTTCCCGGGACAGGGGGCTTGGTGGCTACACCTTC

V: TRBV20-1
D: NA
size: NA
J: TRBJ1-5
CDR3: CSARVMRGNQPQHF
DNA: TGCAGTGCTAGAGTAATGAGGGGCAATCAGCCCCAGCATTTT

V: TRBV4-1
D: TRBD2
size: NA
J: TRBJ2-1
CDR3: CASSQALAGASLHNEQFF
DNA: TGCGCCAGCAGCCAAGCGCTAGCGGGGGCATCATTACACAATGAGCAGTTCTTC

V: TRBV4-2
D: TRBD1
size: few
J: TRBJ2-7
CDR3: CASSQVEGDSSYEQYF
DNA: TGTGCCAGCAGCCAAGTCGAGGGGGACAGCTCCTACGAGCAGTACTTC

V: TRBV28
D: TRBD1
size: NA
J: TRBJ2-1
CDR3: CASASRDRAYNEQFF
DNA: TGTGCCAGCGCCTCCCGGGACAGGGCCTACAATGAGCAGTTCTTC

V: TRBV5-1
D: NA
size: NA
J: TRBJ2-2
CDR3: CASDRRGDSGELFF
DNA: TGCGCCAGCGATAGACGGGGGGACAGCGGGGAGCTGTTTTTT

V: TRBV2
D: TRBD1
size: many
J: TRBJ1-4
CDR3: CASRETGGTNEKLFF
DNA: TGTGCCAGCAGGGAAACAGGGGGGACTAATGAAAAACTGTTTTTT

V: TRBV6-5
D: TRBD2
size: few
J: TRBJ2-1
CDR3: CASSYSTSGGDEQFF
DNA: TGTGCCAGCAGTTACTCGACTAGCGGGGGGGATGAGCAGTTCTTC

V: TRBV7-6
D: TRBD2
size: many
J: TRBJ2-1
CDR3: CASSLSTSGGYSYNEQFF
DNA: TGTGCCAGCAGCTTATCTACTAGCGGGGGGTACTCCTACAATGAGCAGTTCTTC